This passage covers 15 T cell receptor beta chains from one sample sequenced in a study of naive and memory T cell subsets. Both TRBC1 and TRBC2 were covered by a beta constant-region primer of two equimolar oligonucleotides. The ligated cDNA underwent four PCR rounds using SP2 and nested alpha and beta constant-region primers. One entry per CDR3 protein, called by TCRdb with MiXCR from the UMI-ligation and nested PCR reads. The data show roughly 150,000 distinct CDR3 sequences, approximately 20% seen once. The antigens these receptors bind are not known. Regarding the study as a whole: A few larger clonotypes appeared in naive repertoires, especially CD8, possibly memory cells re-expressing CD45RA.

Sequenced: naive CD8+ T cells from blood. The receptors were gathered from a human donor in good health.

This clonotype was found a few times. The rearrangement uses TRBV27 and TRBJ2-3, with D possibly TRBD2 on 6 matching bases. Germline loops: CDR1 MNHEY, CDR2 SMNVEV (reference sequence). The CDR3 runs to 13 residues. Trimming cost V 6 bases and J 2 bases, with 9 bases left between them. The CDR3 DNA reads TGTGCCAGCAGCGGGAGCCACACAGATACGCAGTATTTT. It translates to CASSGSHTDTQYF.

This clonotype was seen a handful of times. This chain connects TRBV6-2 or TRBV6-3 to TRBJ2-1; 13 bases match TRBD2. The V and J ends lost 4 bases and 8 bases, in that order; junction bases with no gene match: 8. The CDR3 has 16 residues. Germline lookup yields CDR1 MNHEY and CDR2 SVGEGT. As DNA, the CDR3 is TGTGCCAGCAGTTTCCTACTAGCGGGAGGGCCGGATGAGCAGTTCTTC. It translates to CASSFLLAGGPDEQFF.

The chain carries TRBV7-9 and TRBJ1-5; D gene uncertain. The germline CDR1 and CDR2 sequences are SEHNR and FQNEAQ (reference sequence). Trimming cost V 3 bases and J 9 bases, with 9 bases left between them. This CDR3 is 12 amino acids long. CDR3 in amino acids: CASSFRSRPQHF. In nucleotides, the CDR3 is TGTGCCAGCAGCTTCCGCTCGCGGCCCCAGCATTTT. Using reference TRBV7-9 and TRBJ1-5 for the parts outside the CDR3, the full variable domain is DTGVSQNPRHKITKRGQNVTFRCDPISEHNRLYWYRQTLGQGPEFLTYFQNEAQLEKSRLLSDRFSAERPKGSFSTLEIQRTEQGDSAMYLCASSFRSRPQHFGDGTRLSIL.

This clonotype occurred many times. The chain combines TRBV19 with TRBJ1-1; D is ambiguous. V was pared by 4 bases and J by 1 base, with 16 bases between. CDR1 LNHDA and CDR2 SQIVND come from the germline V gene (reference sequence). The CDR3 runs to 16 residues. The CDR3 nucleotides are TGTGCCAGTAGTAACACCCTCGGGGTTAGGAACACTGAAGCTTTCTTT. It encodes CASSNTLGVRNTEAFF.

This clonotype occurred once. CDR3 nucleotide sequence: TGTGCCAGCAGTCCTAACAGGGGGGAGACCCAGTACTTC. Amino acid sequence: CASSPNRGETQYF. The chain is built from TRBV27 and TRBJ2-5, with TRBD1 matching over 8 bases. V gave up 5 bases and J gave up 5 bases; unmatched junction bases: 4. The germline V gene has CDR1 MNHEY and CDR2 SMNVEV (reference sequence). The CDR3 spans 13 residues.

This clonotype has more than one count but fewer than ten. The chain links TRBV5-1 to TRBJ1-1, with D unclear. V lost 0 bases, J lost 7 bases, and 7 bases lay in between. This CDR3 contains 12 residues. Germline assignment: CDR1 SGHRS and CDR2 YFSETQ. CDR3 DNA: TGCGCCAGCAGCTTGGTTGACGGTGAAGCTTTCTTT. Translating gives CASSLVDGEAFF. Together with reference TRBV5-1 and TRBJ1-1, the CDR3 gives the full variable domain: KAGVTQTPRYLIKTRGQQVTLSCSPISGHRSVSWYQQTPGQGLQFLFEYFSETQRNKGNFPGRFSGRQFSNSRSEMNVSTLELGDSALYLCASSLVDGEAFFGQGTRLTVV.

The rearrangement links TRBV25-1 to TRBJ1-1; D not certain. V was pared by 5 bases and J by 1 base, with 11 bases between. Germline V gene sequence: CDR1 MGHDK, CDR2 SYGVNS. The CDR3 is 14 residues long. CDR3 sequence (DNA): TGTGCCAGCAGTCCCGGAATGGAGAACACTGAAGCTTTCTTT. This sequence encodes CASSPGMENTEAFF.

This chain's CDR3 is CSAGGQMNYGYTF. CDR3 bases: TGCAGTGCTGGGGGACAGATGAACTATGGCTACACCTTC. V is TRBV20-1 and J is TRBJ1-2, with 7 bases lining up with TRBD1. The CDR3 runs 13 residues. CDR1 is DFQATT and CDR2 is SNEGSKA in the germline V gene (reference sequence). V was clipped by 5 bases and J by 2 bases; unmatched bases: 5.

The chain recombines TRBV20-1 with TRBJ1-3; D possibly corresponds to TRBD1 (6 bases). The V end was cut by 3 bases, the J end by 7 bases, with 10 bases between. The germline gives CDR1 DFQATT, CDR2 SNEGSKA (reference sequence). This CDR3 comprises 12 residues. The CDR3 sequence is CSAREQGNTIYF. The CDR3 nucleotides read TGCAGTGCTAGGGAACAGGGCAACACCATATATTTT.

The chain couples TRBV6-5 to TRBJ2-7; 10 bases are shared with TRBD2. This CDR3 region has 14 residues. Germline CDR1 MNHEY, CDR2 SVGAGI. The V segment lost 3 bases and the J segment 4 bases; nucleotides outside the gene matches: 3. As DNA, the CDR3 is TGTGCCAGCAGTTATTCAGCGGGAGGGTACGAGCAGTACTTC. Amino acids: CASSYSAGGYEQYF.

The chain links TRBV5-4 to TRBJ2-5, with TRBD1 matching over 7 bases. The germline V gene has CDR1 SGHNT and CDR2 YYREEE (reference sequence). V was clipped by 0 bases and J by 5 bases; unmatched bases: 4. The CDR3 is 14 amino acids. The CDR3 DNA follows: TGTGCCAGCAGCTTGGGACAGGGAGAGGAGACCCAGTACTTC. Translated, it gives CASSLGQGEETQYF.

The chain employs TRBV7-2 and TRBJ1-2, with 10 bases aligning to TRBD1. The germline V gene encodes CDR1 SGHTA and CDR2 FQGNSA. The CDR3 length is 14 residues. V lost 5 bases and J lost 8; bases outside the gene matches: 8. In DNA form, the CDR3 reads TGTGCCAGCAGCACGCCCGGGACAGGGGAAGGCTACACCTTC. This translates into CASSTPGTGEGYTF.

The chain's CDR3 is CASKAGAQPQHF. The DNA of the CDR3 is TGTGCCAGTAAGGCAGGGGCTCAGCCCCAGCATTTT. The V call is TRBV19, the J call TRBJ1-5, with D perhaps TRBD1 (6 bases). This CDR3 is built from 12 residues. Deletions cut 7 bases from V and 6 bases from J, with 10 bases between. Germline assignment: CDR1 LNHDA and CDR2 SQIVND (reference sequence).

The chain combines TRBV7-2 with TRBJ1-1; D is possibly TRBD1 (5 bases). Trimming removed 3 bases at V and 7 bases at J, with 12 bases between. The CDR3 has 13 amino acids. Germline V gene sequence: CDR1 SGHTA, CDR2 FQGNSA. CDR3 bases: TGTGCCAGCAGCTTTGGGACCCTGAATGAAGCTTTCTTT. It encodes CASSFGTLNEAFF.

V and J are TRBV4-1 and TRBJ1-4; weak D call: TRBD1 (6 bases). This CDR3 spans 14 amino acids. The V gene's germline CDR1 is MGHRA and CDR2 YSYEKL. The V end was cut by 2 bases, the J end by 8 bases, with 12 bases between. The CDR3 DNA follows: TGCGCCAGCAGCCAATATGCAGGGGACGAAAAACTGTTTTTT. It is translated as CASSQYAGDEKLFF.